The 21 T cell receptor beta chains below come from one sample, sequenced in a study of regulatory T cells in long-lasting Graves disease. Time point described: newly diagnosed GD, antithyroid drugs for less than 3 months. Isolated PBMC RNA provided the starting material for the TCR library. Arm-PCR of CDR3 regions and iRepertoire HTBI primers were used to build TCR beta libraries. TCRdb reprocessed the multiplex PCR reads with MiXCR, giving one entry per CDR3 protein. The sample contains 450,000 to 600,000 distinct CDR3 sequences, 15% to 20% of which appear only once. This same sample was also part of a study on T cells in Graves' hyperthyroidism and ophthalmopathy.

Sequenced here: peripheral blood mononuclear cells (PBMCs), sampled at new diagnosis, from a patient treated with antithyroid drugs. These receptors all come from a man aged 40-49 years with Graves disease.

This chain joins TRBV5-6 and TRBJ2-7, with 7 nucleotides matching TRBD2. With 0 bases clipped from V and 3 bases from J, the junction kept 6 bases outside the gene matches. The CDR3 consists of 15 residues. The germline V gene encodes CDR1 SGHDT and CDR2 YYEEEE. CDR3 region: CASSLGPSGLYEQYF. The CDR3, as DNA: TGTGCCAGCAGCTTGGGCCCTAGCGGACTCTACGAGCAGTACTTC.

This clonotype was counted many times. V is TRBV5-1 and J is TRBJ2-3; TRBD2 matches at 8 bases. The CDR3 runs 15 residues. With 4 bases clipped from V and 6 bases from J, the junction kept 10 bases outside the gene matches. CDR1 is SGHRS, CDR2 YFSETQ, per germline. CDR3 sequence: CASSEMATSADTQYF. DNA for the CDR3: TGCGCCAGCAGCGAAATGGCGACTAGCGCGGATACGCAGTATTTT.

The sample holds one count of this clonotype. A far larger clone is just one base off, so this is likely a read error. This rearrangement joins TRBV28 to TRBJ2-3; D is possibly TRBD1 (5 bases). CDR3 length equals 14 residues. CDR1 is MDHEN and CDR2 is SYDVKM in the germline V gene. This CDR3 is CASSFDGLTDTRYF. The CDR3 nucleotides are TGTGCCAGCAGTTTTGACGGTTTGACAGATACGCGGTATTTT.

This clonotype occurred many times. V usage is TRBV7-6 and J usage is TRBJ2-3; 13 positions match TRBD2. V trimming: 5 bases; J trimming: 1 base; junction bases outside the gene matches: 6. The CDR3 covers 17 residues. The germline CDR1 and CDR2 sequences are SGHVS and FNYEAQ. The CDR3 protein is CASSPRTSGGRTDTQYF. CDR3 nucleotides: TGTGCCAGCAGCCCTCGGACTAGCGGGGGCCGCACAGATACGCAGTATTTT.

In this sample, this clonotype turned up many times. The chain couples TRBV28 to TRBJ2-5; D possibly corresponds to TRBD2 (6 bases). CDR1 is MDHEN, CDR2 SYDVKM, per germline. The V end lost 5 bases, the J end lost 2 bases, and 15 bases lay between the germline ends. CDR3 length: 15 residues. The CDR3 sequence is CASSPGRDFQETQYF. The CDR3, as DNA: TGTGCCAGCAGTCCTGGGCGGGACTTTCAAGAGACCCAGTACTTC. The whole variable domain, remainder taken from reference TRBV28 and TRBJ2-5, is DVKVTQSSRYLVKRTGEKVFLECVQDMDHENMFWYRQDPGLGLRLIYFSYDVKMKEKGDIPEGYSVSREKKERFSLILESASTNQTSMYLCASSPGRDFQETQYFGPGTRLLVL.

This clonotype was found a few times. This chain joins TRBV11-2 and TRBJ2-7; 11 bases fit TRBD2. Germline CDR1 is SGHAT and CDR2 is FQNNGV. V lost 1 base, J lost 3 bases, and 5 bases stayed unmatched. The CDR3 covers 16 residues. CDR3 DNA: TGTGCCAGCAGCTTAGTCACGGGACTAGCGGTCTACGAGCAGTACTTC. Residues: CASSLVTGLAVYEQYF.

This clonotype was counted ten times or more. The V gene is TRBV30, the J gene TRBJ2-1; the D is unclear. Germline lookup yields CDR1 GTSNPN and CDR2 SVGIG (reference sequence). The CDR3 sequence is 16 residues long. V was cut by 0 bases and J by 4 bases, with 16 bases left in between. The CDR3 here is CAWSVLGKGNYNEQFF. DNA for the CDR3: TGTGCCTGGAGTGTACTGGGGAAGGGAAATTACAATGAGCAGTTCTTC.

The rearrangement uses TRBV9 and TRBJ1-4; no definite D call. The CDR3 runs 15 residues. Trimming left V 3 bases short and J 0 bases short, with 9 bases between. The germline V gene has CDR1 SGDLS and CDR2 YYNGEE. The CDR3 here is CASSAGGATNEKLFF. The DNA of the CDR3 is TGTGCCAGCAGCGCCGGTGGTGCAACTAATGAAAAACTGTTTTTT.

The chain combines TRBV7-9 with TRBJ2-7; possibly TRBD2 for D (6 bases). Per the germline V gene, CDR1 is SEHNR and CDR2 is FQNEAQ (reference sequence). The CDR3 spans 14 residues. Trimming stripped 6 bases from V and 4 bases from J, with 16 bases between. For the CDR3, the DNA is TGTGCCAGCAGTTATGAGGGGAGCGGGTACGAGCAGTACTTC. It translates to CASSYEGSGYEQYF.

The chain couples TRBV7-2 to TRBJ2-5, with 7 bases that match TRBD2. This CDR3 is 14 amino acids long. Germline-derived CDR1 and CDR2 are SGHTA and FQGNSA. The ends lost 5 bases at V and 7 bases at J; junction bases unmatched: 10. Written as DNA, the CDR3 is TGTGCCAGCAGCCCCACAGCGGGAACGACGACCCAGTACTTC. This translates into CASSPTAGTTTQYF.

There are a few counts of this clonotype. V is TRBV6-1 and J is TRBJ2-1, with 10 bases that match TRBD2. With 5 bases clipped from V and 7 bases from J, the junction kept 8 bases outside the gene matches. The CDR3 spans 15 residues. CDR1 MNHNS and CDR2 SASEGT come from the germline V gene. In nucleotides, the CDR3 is TGTGCCAGCAGTAGGGGCCTAGCGGGAGCGAATGAGCAGTTCTTC. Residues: CASSRGLAGANEQFF.

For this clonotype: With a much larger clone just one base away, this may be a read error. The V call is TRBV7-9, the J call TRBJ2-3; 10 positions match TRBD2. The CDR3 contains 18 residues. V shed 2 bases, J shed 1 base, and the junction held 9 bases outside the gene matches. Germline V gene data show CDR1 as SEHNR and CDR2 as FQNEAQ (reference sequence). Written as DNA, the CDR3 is TGTGCCAGCAGCTTAACGGGTCGGCTAGCGGGGGGCACAGATACGCAGTATTTT. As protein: CASSLTGRLAGGTDTQYF.

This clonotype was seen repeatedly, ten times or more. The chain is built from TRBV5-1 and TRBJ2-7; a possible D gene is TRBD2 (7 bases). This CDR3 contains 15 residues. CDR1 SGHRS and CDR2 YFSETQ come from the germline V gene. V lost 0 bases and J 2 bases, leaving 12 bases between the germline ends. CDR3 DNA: TGCGCCAGCAGCTTGGCAGGCGGGGGCCCCTACGAGCAGTACTTC. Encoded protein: CASSLAGGGPYEQYF.

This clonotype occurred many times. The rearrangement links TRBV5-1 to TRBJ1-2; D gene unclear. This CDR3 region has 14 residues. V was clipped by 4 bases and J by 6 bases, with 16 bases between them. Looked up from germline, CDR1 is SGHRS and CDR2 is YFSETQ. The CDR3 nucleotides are TGCGCCAGCAGCCTGAATCAGATTCGGGATGGCTACACCTTC. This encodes CASSLNQIRDGYTF.

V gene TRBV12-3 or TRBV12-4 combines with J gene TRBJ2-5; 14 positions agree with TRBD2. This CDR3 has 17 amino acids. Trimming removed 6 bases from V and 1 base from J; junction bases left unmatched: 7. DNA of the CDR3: TGTGCCAGCAGAGGGACTAGCGGGAGAGGCTTCCAAGAGACCCAGTACTTC. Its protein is CASRGTSGRGFQETQYF.

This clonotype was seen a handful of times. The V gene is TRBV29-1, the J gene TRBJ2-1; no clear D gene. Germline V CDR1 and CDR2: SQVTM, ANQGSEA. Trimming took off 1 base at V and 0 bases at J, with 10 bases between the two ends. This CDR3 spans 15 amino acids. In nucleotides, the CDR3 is TGCAGCGTTGAAGGCTACCCCAGCTCCTACAATGAGCAGTTCTTC. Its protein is CSVEGYPSSYNEQFF.

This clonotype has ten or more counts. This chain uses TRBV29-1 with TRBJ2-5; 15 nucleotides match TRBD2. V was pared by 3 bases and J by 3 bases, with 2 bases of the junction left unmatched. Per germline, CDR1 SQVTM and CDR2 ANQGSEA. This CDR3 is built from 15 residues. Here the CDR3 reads CSVDRTSGREETQYF. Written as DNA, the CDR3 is TGCAGCGTTGATCGGACTAGCGGGAGGGAAGAGACCCAGTACTTC.

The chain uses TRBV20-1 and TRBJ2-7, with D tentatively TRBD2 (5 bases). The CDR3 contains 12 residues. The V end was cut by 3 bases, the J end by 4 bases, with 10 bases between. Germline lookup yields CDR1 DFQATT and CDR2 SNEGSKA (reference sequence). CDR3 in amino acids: CSASPRGYEQYF. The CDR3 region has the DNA TGCAGTGCTAGTCCCAGAGGGTACGAGCAGTACTTC.

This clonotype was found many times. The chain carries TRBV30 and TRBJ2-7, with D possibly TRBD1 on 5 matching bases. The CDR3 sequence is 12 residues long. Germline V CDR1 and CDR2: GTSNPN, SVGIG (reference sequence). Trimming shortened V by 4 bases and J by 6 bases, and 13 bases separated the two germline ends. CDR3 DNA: TGTGCCTGGAATCTAGGGGTCCTCGAGCAGTACTTC. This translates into CAWNLGVLEQYF.

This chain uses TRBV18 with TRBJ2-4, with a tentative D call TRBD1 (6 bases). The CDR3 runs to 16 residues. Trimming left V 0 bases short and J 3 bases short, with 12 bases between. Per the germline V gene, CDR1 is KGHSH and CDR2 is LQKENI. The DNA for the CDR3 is TGTGCCAGCTCACCACCACAGGGAGCGGACAAAAACATTCAGTACTTC. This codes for CASSPPQGADKNIQYF.

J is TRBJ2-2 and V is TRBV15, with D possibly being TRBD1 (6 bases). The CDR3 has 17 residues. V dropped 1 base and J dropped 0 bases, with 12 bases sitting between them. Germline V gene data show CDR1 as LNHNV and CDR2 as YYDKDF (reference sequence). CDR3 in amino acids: CATSRVWRQANTGELFF. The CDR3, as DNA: TGTGCCACCAGCAGAGTATGGAGACAGGCGAACACCGGGGAGCTGTTTTTT.